This T cell receptor (beta chain) originates from a study of cytomegalovirus exposure and HLA in healthy donors (dated by TCRdb to 2016 to 2017). Concerning the study at large: An earlier analysis of approximately 600 of the donors reported more than 250 Gb of sequence data and 117 million unique TCR beta sequences from 150 million to 200 million T cells. About 280 gigabases of sequencing data and 75 million to 85 million unique TCR sequences made up an early release that covered approximately 700 HLA-typed donors. Among the roughly 400 genotyped donors, 75% to 90% belonged to the genetic ancestry cluster associated with self-reported Caucasian donors. The aim of the study was to test whether cataloging public T cell receptors could identify signatures of past pathogen exposure. The study profiled the T cell repertoires of approximately 700 subjects by immunosequencing and related them to cytomegalovirus serostatus. A separate validation cohort of about 110 different subjects was used in addition to the approximately 700-subject first cohort. The study combined high-throughput TCR immunosequencing, statistical association of individual TCRs with disease status, and machine learning to predict cytomegalovirus infection status. In a later analysis, previously published TCR beta repertoires from roughly 710 donors were re-analyzed and high-resolution HLA genotyping was added so that TCR occurrence patterns could be studied. Rather than using new phenotypic data, the later analysis identified candidate immune exposures from TCR beta sequences and from how often those sequences occurred across donors. In an earlier analysis of 500 to 650 of the donors, high-throughput TCR beta sequencing was used to judge whether each TCR beta V gene segment behaved as functional or pseudogenic. Donor age, sex, ethnicity and CMV serostatus were compiled together with the repertoire data. A later genetic analysis used genome-wide SNP genotypes for 398 of the 666 donors, treating that subset as a discovery cohort. All discovery cohort repertoires had been generated using a single sequencing platform. Both class I and class II loci were covered by HLA typing, at four-digit resolution. Typing coverage differed by locus: A, B, C, DRB1 and DQB1 were typed in roughly 629-630 donors, DQA1 in about 500, DPA1 in roughly 590, and DPB1 in 400 to 490. About five DR-DQ haplotypes were treated as single units for association and clustering because of strong linkage in the cohort. Among 300 to 500 genotyped donors of the cohort, an average of approximately 220,000 unique TCR beta nucleotide sequences was sequenced per donor, of which about 19% were non-productive. General findings and caveats noted by the study authors: Broadly in line with IMGT annotations, most TCR beta V segments showed up in productive rearrangements about 87% or about 30% of the time in an earlier analysis of some 590 of the donors. When HLA alleles, especially DR and DQ, strongly co-occurred, attributing TCR associations to individual alleles was difficult. The cohort was sequenced for TCR beta chains only, and without alpha or paired-chain data the features that could be detected were limited. An association between a missense DCLRE1C variant and V-gene and J-gene trimming of TCR beta chains was found in a later genetic analysis and replicated in an independent cohort. A few of the identified cytomegalovirus-associated TCR beta chains were confirmed in vitro to be specific for cytomegalovirus antigens. While some public TCRs were present in many individuals, most TCR sequences turned up only very rarely across donors. Linkage disequilibrium might explain the correlated functional status among segregating V segments, but an unknown experimental factor could not be ruled out. According to the authors, the approach could potentially be generalized to other disease states and immunological phenotypes. A later analysis found that TCR association rates varied across HLA loci, with DRB1 alleles showing the most associated TCRs and HLA-C alleles the fewest. Some IMGT-functional V segments, including TRBV6-2 and TRBV6-3, could not be distinguished by the 87-base-pair reads and were therefore excluded. A further reported finding was that TCR beta sequences accurately predicted the HLA-A and HLA-B alleles for most subjects in the first cohort. Sequencing depth was assumed to be roughly uniform across donors in the presence/absence analyses, though that assumption may not hold. Because HLA typing was unavailable for some donors at each locus, only the typed subset was used in association tests. Compared with the roughly 670-donor mean, donors in an Asian-associated ancestry cluster had fewer N-insertions in productive TCRs, according to a later genetic analysis. The earlier analysis of about 600 of the donors excluded approximately 17 rarely observed V segments, including chromosome 9 orphons, because counts were too low. In a later analysis, HLA-associated TCR beta chains showed more clonal expansion and lower generation probabilities than non-associated chains that were equally common. Most CMV-associated TCR beta chains appeared to be HLA-restricted in a later analysis, and the HLA associations seemed to be driven largely by CMV exposure. CMV serostatus was the only immune exposure information available for the cohort. In a later analysis, several top co-occurrence clusters were reported to appear linked to parvovirus B19, influenza, CMV and Epstein-Barr virus. The classifier was reported to diagnose cytomegalovirus status with high specificity and sensitivity in both the original and validation cohorts. Specific HLA alleles were associated with 16,951 TCR beta sequences at a false discovery rate of 0.05 in a later analysis. The study gave a list of under 200 TCR beta chains associated with cytomegalovirus. A cluster of highly shared sequence variants was judged likely to be a technical artifact of the sequencing pipeline.

This clone was detected only a few times. Its cognate antigen has yet to be identified. No base quality values were provided; no much bigger clone lies one nucleotide off. In total, roughly 670 healthy bone marrow donors made up the cohort. All cohort members were sampled while nominally healthy, although unrecorded immune exposures were likely present. The donor was CMV seronegative and was included in the group of 352 seronegative cohort members. A peripheral blood sample was provided by each donor, and peripheral blood mononuclear cells were used for TCR beta sequencing. Genomic DNA extraction from the blood cell samples was performed with the Qiagen DNeasy Blood Extraction Kit. To prepare the library, the immunoSEQ multiplex PCR assay was applied. For the multiplex PCR, a mixture combining 60 forward primers for TCR Vbeta segments and 13 reverse primers for TCR Jbeta segments was used. The CDR3 region of rearranged TCR beta genes was amplified from genomic DNA by a multiplex PCR assay. The amplified TCR beta libraries were sequenced on the Illumina HiSeq System as 87-base-pair reads. Regarding the original processing steps: Across the 700 or so repertoires, a later analysis counted approximately 75 million unique TCR beta chains, some 11 million of which were shared by at least two donors. To remove PCR and sequencing errors, raw reads were error-corrected and collapsed into unique sequences using a nearest-neighbor algorithm that merged closely related sequences. V, D and J gene segments were assigned by aligning CDR3 sequences to IMGT reference sequences. For a sequence to be retained, a match of at least six nucleotides was required to both a V gene segment and a J gene segment. Rearrangements were called productive when the CDR3 lacked stop codons and stayed in frame with V and J; all others were non-productive. CDR3 was defined according to IMGT convention as the region running from the second conserved V-encoded cysteine to the conserved J-encoded phenylalanine. The earlier analysis of around 640 of the donors excluded sequences that lacked an unambiguous match to a single V gene segment. In an earlier analysis of approximately 590 of the donors, V segments were called functional above 56.7% productive rearrangements and were called segregating when the between-donor standard deviation exceeded 5%. A statistical classification framework was built for diagnosing cytomegalovirus status from the catalog of TCR beta chain sequences. A later analysis assigned V and J genes by comparing TCR nucleotide sequences with IMGT/GENE-DB human TR gene sequences. The TCRdist pipeline was used in a later analysis to assign CDR3 sequences and most-parsimonious VDJ recombination scenarios. A later analysis defined each TCR beta chain by its CDR3 amino acid sequence plus V-gene family, and excluded reads lacking a unique V-gene family. As a way to deal with suspected cross-contamination and a sequencing artifact, a later analysis dropped more than 500 nucleotide sequences that were highly shared and had low generation probability. For each public chain, a later analysis derived a clonal expansion index from normalized ranks of inferred template counts within each repertoire. In a later analysis, generation probabilities were computed using a VDJ recombination model fitted to out-of-frame rearrangements, and the results were checked against IGoR. A later analysis scored TCR-TCR, TCR-HLA and TCR-CMV co-occurrence with hypergeometric tests, applying a repertoire-size bias correction to TCR pairs. In a later analysis, false discovery rates were estimated by permuting HLA or CMV assignments 20 times. In a later analysis, co-occurring TCRs were grouped using DBSCAN, with TCRdist sequence similarity added in when clustering inside HLA-allele-positive subsets. For co-occurrence clustering, repertoires with fewer than 30,000 or more than 120,000 public chains were excluded, along with 4 to 6 repertoires with anomalous nucleotide sharing. Drawn from immuneACCESS, this table holds only the in-frame rearrangements with V and J called that TCRdb kept. Clones are partly lost; checked studies trace under half to an unresolved V gene and leave the rest unexplained. V and J calls and clone size are copied from that table; D and trimming were computed from the DNA. The sample table contains approximately 110,000 clones; only one count was recorded for around 73% of them. Approximately 8.4% of the sample is held by the ten biggest clonotypes.

The V end loses 1 base and the J end loses 4 bases, and a stretch of 10 bases separates them. Taken from the germline V gene, the CDR1 and CDR2 loops are MNHEY and SVGAGI. Measured from the cysteine to the phenylalanine, the CDR3 is 14 residues long. Only CDR3 DNA is held: 42 bases, read in frame from base 1. The sequence links TRBV6-5 to TRBJ2-5; the D gene is perhaps TRBD2, on 7 matching bases. The source material was PBMCs. The sequence derives from a man between 35 and 55 years old in good health and CMV-seronegative. The DNA is as follows: TGTGCCAGCAGTTACTACGGGGGGCGAGAGACCCAGTACTTC. Translated, this is CASSYYGGRETQYF.